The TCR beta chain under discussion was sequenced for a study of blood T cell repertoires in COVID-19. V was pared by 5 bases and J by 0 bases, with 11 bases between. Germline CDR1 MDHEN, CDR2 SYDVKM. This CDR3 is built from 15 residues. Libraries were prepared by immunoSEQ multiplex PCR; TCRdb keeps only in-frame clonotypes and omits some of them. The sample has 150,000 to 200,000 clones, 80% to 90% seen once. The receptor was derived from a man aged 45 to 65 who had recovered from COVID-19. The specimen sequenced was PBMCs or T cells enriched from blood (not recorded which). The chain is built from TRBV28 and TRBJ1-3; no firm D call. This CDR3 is CASSPPQISGNTIYF. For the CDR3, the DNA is TGTGCCAGCAGTCCCCCACAGATCTCTGGAAACACCATATATTTT.